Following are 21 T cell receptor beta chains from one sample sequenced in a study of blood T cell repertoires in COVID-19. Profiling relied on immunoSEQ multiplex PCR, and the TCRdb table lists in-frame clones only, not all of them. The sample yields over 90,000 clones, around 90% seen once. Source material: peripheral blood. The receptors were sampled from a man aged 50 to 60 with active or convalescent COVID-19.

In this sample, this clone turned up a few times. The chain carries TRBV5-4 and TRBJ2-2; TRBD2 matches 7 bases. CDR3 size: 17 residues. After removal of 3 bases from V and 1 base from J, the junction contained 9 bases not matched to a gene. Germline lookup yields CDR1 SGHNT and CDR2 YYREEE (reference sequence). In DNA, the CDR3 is TGTGCCAGCAGCTCGGGACTATTGCGGGGGAACACCGGGGAGCTGTTTTTT. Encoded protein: CASSSGLLRGNTGELFF.

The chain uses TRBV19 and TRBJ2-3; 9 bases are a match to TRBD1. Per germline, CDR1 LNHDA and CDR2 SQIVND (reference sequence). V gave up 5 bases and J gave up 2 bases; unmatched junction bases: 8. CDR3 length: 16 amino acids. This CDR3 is CASSPQGAGYTDTQYF. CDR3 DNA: TGTGCCAGTAGTCCACAGGGGGCGGGGTACACAGATACGCAGTATTTT.

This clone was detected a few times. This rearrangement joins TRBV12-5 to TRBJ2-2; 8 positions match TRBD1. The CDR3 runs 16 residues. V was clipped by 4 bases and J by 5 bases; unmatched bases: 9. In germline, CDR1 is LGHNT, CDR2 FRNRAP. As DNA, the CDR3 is TGTGCTAGTGGTTCCGACAGGGGAGTAGGAACCGGGGAGCTGTTTTTT. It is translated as CASGSDRGVGTGELFF.

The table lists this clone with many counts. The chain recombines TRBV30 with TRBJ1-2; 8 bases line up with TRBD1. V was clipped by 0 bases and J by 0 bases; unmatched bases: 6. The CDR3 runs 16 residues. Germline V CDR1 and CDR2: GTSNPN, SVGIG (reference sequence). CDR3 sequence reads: CAWSVRDRYANYGYTF. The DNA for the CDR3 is TGTGCCTGGAGTGTACGGGACAGGTATGCTAACTATGGCTACACCTTC.

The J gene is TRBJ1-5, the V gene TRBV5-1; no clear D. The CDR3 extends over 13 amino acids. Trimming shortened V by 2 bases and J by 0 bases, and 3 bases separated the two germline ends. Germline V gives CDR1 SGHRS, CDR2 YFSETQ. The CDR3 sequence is CASSFHSNQPQHF. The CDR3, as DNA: TGCGCCAGCAGCTTCCATAGCAATCAGCCCCAGCATTTT. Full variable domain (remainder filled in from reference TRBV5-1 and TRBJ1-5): KAGVTQTPRYLIKTRGQQVTLSCSPISGHRSVSWYQQTPGQGLQFLFEYFSETQRNKGNFPGRFSGRQFSNSRSEMNVSTLELGDSALYLCASSFHSNQPQHFGDGTRLSIL.

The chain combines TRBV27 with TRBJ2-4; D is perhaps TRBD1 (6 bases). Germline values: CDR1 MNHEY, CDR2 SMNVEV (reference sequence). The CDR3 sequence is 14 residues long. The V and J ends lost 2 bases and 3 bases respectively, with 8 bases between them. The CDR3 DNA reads TGTGCCAGCAGTTTAAAGGGGGACAAAAACATTCAGTACTTC. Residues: CASSLKGDKNIQYF.

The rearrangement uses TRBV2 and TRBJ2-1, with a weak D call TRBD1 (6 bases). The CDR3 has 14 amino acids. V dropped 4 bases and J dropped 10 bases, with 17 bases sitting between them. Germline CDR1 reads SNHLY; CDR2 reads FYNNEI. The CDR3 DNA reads TGTGCCAGCAGTGGGGGGCAGGGAACGGACGAGCAGTTCTTC. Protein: CASSGGQGTDEQFF.

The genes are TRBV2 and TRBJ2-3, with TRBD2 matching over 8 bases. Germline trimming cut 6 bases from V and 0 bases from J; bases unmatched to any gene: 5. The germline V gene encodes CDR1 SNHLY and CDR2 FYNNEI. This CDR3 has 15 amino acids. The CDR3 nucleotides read TGTGCCAGCAGCCAGCGGGGGAGTAGCACAGATACGCAGTATTTT. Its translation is CASSQRGSSTDTQYF. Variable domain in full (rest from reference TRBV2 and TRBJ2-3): EPEVTQTPSHQVTQMGQEVILRCVPISNHLYFYWYRQILGQKVEFLVSFYNNEISEKSEIFDDQFSVERPDGSNFTLKIRSTKLEDSAMYFCASSQRGSSTDTQYFGPGTRLTVL.

The CDR3 loop is CATSRAGGQNYNSPLHF. CDR3 in DNA: TGTGCCACCAGCAGAGCAGGGGGACAGAACTATAATTCACCCCTCCACTTT. V is TRBV15 and J is TRBJ1-6, with 7 bases identical to TRBD1. V shed 1 base, J shed 3 bases, and the junction held 6 bases outside the gene matches. The CDR3 is made up of 17 amino acids. The germline CDR1 and CDR2 sequences are LNHNV and YYDKDF (reference sequence).

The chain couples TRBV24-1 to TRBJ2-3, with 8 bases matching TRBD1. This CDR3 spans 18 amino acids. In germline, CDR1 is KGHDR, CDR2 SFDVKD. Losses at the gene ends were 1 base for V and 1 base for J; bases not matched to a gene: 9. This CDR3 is CATSDFLDRDEGTDTQYF. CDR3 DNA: TGTGCCACCAGTGATTTCCTGGACAGGGACGAGGGCACAGATACGCAGTATTTT.

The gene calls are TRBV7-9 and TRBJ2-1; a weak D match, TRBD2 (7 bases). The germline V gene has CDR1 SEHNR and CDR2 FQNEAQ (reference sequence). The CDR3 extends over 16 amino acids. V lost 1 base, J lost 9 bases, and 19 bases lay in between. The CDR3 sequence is CASSLDGTWGGGEQFF. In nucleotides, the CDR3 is TGTGCCAGCAGCTTAGACGGGACATGGGGCGGGGGTGAGCAGTTCTTC.

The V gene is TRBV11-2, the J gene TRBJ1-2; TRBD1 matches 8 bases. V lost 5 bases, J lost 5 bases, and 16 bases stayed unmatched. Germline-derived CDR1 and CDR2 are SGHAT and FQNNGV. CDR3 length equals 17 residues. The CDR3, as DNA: TGTGCCAGCAGCAGGACAGGGTTCTCACCTGGGGCTTATGGCTACACCTTC. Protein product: CASSRTGFSPGAYGYTF.

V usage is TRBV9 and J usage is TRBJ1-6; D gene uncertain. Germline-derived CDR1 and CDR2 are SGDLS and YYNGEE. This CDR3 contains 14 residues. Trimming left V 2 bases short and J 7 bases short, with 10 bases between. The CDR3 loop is CASSVKNTNSPLHF. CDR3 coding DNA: TGTGCCAGCAGCGTGAAAAATACAAATTCACCCCTCCACTTT.

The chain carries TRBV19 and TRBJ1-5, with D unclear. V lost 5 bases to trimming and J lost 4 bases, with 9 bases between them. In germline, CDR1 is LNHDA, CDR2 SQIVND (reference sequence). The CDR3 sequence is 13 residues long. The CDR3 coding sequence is TGTGCCAGTAGTTCTTCGGGGAATCAGCCCCAGCATTTT. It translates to CASSSSGNQPQHF.

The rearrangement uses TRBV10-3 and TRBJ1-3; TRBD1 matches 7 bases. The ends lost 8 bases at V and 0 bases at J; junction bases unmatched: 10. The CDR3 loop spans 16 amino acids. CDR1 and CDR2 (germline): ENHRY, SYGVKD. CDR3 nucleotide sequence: TGTGCCATCGGAGGGGCCAGGGGGGTCTCTGGAAACACCATATATTTT. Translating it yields CAIGGARGVSGNTIYF.

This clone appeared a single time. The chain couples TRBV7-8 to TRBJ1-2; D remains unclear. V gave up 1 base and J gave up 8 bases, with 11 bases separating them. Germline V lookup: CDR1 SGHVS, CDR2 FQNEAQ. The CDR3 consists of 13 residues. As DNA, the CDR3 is TGTGCCAGCAGCTTAGGGGCTGGGCCCGGCTACACCTTC. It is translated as CASSLGAGPGYTF.

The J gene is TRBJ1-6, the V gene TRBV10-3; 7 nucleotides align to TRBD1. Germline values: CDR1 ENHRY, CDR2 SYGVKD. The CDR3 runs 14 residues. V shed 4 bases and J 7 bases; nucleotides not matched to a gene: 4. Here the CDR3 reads CAISAGQENSPLHF. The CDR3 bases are TGTGCCATCAGTGCAGGACAGGAGAATTCACCCCTCCACTTT.

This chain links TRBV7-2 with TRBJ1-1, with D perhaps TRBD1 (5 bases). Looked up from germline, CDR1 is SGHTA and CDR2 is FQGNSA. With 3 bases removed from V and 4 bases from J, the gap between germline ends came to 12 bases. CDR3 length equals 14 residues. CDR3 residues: CASSFSEGVTEAFF. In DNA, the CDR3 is TGTGCCAGCAGCTTCTCCGAAGGGGTCACTGAAGCTTTCTTT. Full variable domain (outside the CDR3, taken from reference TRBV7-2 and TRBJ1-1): GAGVSQSPSNKVTEKGKDVELRCDPISGHTALYWYRQSLGQGLEFLIYFQGNSAPDKSGLPSDRFSAERTGGSVSTLTIQRTQQEDSAVYLCASSFSEGVTEAFFGQGTRLTVV.

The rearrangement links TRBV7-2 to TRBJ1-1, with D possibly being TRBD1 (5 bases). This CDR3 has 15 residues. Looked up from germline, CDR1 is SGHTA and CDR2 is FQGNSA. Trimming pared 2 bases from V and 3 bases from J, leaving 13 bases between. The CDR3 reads CASSLQGHPDTEAFF. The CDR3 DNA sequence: TGTGCCAGCAGCTTACAGGGTCACCCGGACACTGAAGCTTTCTTT.

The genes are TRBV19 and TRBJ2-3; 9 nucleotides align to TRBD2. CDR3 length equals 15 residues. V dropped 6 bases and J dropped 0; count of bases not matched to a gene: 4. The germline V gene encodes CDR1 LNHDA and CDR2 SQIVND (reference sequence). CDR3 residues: CASSPLAGSTDTQYF. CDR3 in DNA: TGTGCCAGTAGCCCACTAGCGGGTAGCACAGATACGCAGTATTTT.

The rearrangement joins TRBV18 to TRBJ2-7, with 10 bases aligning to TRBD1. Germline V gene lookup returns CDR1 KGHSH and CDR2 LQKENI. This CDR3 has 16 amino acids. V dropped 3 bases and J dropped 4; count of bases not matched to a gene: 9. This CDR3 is CASSPGQGGIGYEQYV. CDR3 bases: TGTGCCAGCTCACCCGGACAGGGGGGGATTGGGTACGAGCAGTACGTC.